This is a list of T cell receptor beta chains from one sample in a study of beta chain features in type 1 diabetes. Data came from immunoSEQ multiplex PCR; TCRdb stores just in-frame clones and leaves some out. The data hold 100,000 to 150,000 clones, with around 16% observed a single time. Specimen: central memory CD4+ T cells from blood. These receptors were obtained from a young man with type 1 diabetes. CDR3s include the opening cysteine and the closing phenylalanine or tryptophan. Fields, in order: D gene, V gene, clone size, J gene, CDR3 protein, CDR3 DNA. D genes are given only for firm matches. The size entry is marked missing in some rows and otherwise reads once, few, many or a size class.

TRBD2	TRBV11-2	few	TRBJ2-3	CASSLGLASGRGRDTQYF	TGTGCCAGCAGCTTAGGCTTGGCTAGCGGGAGAGGGAGAGATACGCAGTATTTT
NA	TRBV6-1	NA	TRBJ1-1	CASSGGWGSEAFF	TGTGCCAGCAGTGGAGGGTGGGGGAGTGAAGCTTTCTTT
NA	TRBV7-2	NA	TRBJ2-7	CASSPGGTVSYEQYF	TGTGCCAGCAGCCCAGGGGGGACAGTTTCCTACGAGCAGTACTTC
NA	TRBV30	NA	TRBJ2-7	CAWSVNPYEQYF	TGTGCCTGGAGTGTCAATCCCTACGAGCAGTACTTC
NA	TRBV27	NA	TRBJ2-3	CATRFNVNTDTQYF	TGTGCCACCAGGTTTAACGTAAACACAGATACGCAGTATTTT
TRBD1	TRBV9	few	TRBJ2-5	CASSAWDGTVQETQYF	TGTGCCAGCAGCGCCTGGGACGGGACAGTCCAAGAGACCCAGTACTTC
TRBD1	TRBV5-6	few	TRBJ2-7	CASSLGTGGKVYF	TGTGCCAGCAGCCTCGGGACAGGGGGCAAGGTGTACTTC
NA	TRBV28	few	TRBJ1-4	CASSFPRGGGEKLFF	TGTGCCAGCAGTTTCCCCCGAGGAGGGGGAGAAAAACTGTTTTTT
NA	TRBV9	NA	TRBJ2-3	CASSGAITDTQYF	TGTGCCAGCAGCGGGGCAATCACAGATACGCAGTATTTT
TRBD2	TRBV2	NA	TRBJ2-3	CASSALAARNTDTQYF	TGTGCCAGCAGTGCCCTAGCGGCGCGAAACACAGATACGCAGTATTTT
TRBD1	TRBV4-3	few	TRBJ1-2	CASSLTGEYGYTF	TGCGCCAGCAGCCTGACAGGGGAATATGGCTACACCTTC
TRBD1	TRBV19	NA	TRBJ2-1	CASSIDQGAGEQFF	TGTGCCAGTAGTATTGACCAGGGGGCAGGTGAGCAGTTCTTC
TRBD2	TRBV9	many	TRBJ2-3	CASSVAGLATDTQYF	TGTGCCAGCAGCGTAGCTGGACTAGCCACAGATACGCAGTATTTT
NA	TRBV2	NA	TRBJ1-1	CASLPNTEAFF	TGTGCCAGCTTACCGAACACTGAAGCTTTCTTT
NA	TRBV7-9	few	TRBJ1-6	CASSQEGGGRYNSPLHF	TGTGCCAGCAGCCAAGAAGGCGGGGGGAGATATAATTCACCCCTCCACTTT
TRBD1	TRBV9	few	TRBJ1-2	CASSLQVEGGGYTF	TGTGCCAGCAGCCTCCAGGTTGAAGGGGGCGGCTACACCTTC
NA	TRBV7-2	medium-sized	TRBJ1-5	CASSSWLTQHF	TGTGCCAGCAGCTCCTGGTTGACCCAGCATTTT
NA	TRBV5-6	NA	TRBJ2-1	CASSPMTYNEQFF	TGTGCCAGCAGCCCAATGACCTACAATGAGCAGTTCTTC
NA	TRBV9	NA	TRBJ2-1	CASSVAGANYNEQFF	TGTGCCAGCAGCGTGGCAGGGGCCAACTACAATGAGCAGTTCTTC
NA	TRBV6-5	NA	TRBJ2-7	CASRGALTHEQYF	TGTGCCAGCAGAGGGGCCCTGACCCACGAGCAGTACTTC
NA	TRBV7-6	NA	TRBJ1-3	CASSPSRGRSGNTIYF	TGTGCCAGCAGCCCCTCCCGCGGACGGTCTGGAAACACCATATATTTT
NA	TRBV9	NA	TRBJ2-5	CASSVALQAGAQETQYF	TGTGCCAGCAGCGTAGCCCTCCAGGCGGGCGCCCAAGAGACCCAGTACTTC
NA	TRBV21-1	many	TRBJ2-4	CASSKTGIQYF	TGTGCCAGCAGCAAAACAGGAATTCAGTACTTC
NA	TRBV29-1	NA	TRBJ2-2	CSVVGRVNTGELFF	TGCAGCGTTGTTGGCAGGGTTAACACCGGGGAGCTGTTTTTT
NA	TRBV9	NA	TRBJ1-6	CASSAQSANSPLHF	TGTGCCAGCAGCGCACAAAGCGCCAATTCACCCCTCCACTTT
NA	TRBV7-2	NA	TRBJ2-3	CASNPNGDAGDTQYF	TGTGCCAGCAATCCGAACGGGGATGCGGGAGATACGCAGTATTTT
NA	TRBV30	few	TRBJ1-3	CAWSSTMLSGNTIYF	TGTGCCTGGAGTTCGACGATGCTCTCTGGAAACACCATATATTTT